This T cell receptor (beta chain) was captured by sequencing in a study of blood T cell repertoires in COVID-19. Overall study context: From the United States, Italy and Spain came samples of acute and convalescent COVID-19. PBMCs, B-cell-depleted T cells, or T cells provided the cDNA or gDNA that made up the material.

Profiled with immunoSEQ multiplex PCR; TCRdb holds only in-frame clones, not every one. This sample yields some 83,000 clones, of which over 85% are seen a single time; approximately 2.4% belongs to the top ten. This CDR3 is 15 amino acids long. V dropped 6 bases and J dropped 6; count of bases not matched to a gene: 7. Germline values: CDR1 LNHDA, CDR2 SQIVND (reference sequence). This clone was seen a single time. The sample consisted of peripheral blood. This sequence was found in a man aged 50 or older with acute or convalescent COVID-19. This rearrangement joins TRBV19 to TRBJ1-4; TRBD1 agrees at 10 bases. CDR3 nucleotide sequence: TGTGCCAGTAGGGGTTCGGGGACAGGGGATGAAAAACTGTTTTTT. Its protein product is CASRGSGTGDEKLFF.